This T cell receptor (beta chain) was observed in a study of OX40 agonist ivuxolimab in advanced cancers. TCRdb's table, derived via immunoSEQ multiplex PCR, lists solely in-frame clones and lacks some. This sample yields over 90,000 clones, of which under 90% are seen a single time; around 2% belongs to the top ten. Germline CDR1 is SGHTA and CDR2 is FQGNSA. This CDR3 contains 16 residues. V gave up 0 bases and J gave up 15 bases; unmatched junction bases: 16. Sequenced here: CD4+ or CD8+ T cells sorted from blood, sampled in a trial of the OX40 agonist ivuxolimab. The TCR sequence derives from an adult with an advanced solid tumor such as melanoma, head and neck, liver or kidney cancer. This chain connects TRBV7-2 to TRBJ2-1; 8 bases align to TRBD2. CDR3 sequence: CASSLAMSSGRAQLFF. In DNA form, the CDR3 reads TGTGCCAGCAGCTTAGCGATGTCTAGCGGGCGGGCTCAGCTGTTCTTC.